This T cell receptor beta chain is from a study of neoadjuvant anti-PD-1 for oral cavity cancer. Study at large: Before surgery, most patients got three to four biweekly 3 mg/kg nivolumab doses. Around day 43, patients without progression received a fourth nivolumab dose before surgery.

Using immunoSEQ multiplex PCR, the repertoire was profiled, and TCRdb retains in-frame clones only, with some absent. This table has roughly 16,000 clones, 35% to 40% appearing once. Indicated time point: after neoadjuvant nivolumab, at surgical resection. This CDR3 has 17 amino acids. Germline V gives CDR1 SGDLS, CDR2 YYNGEE. Trimming removed 4 bases from V and 1 base from J; junction bases left unmatched: 14. This chain connects TRBV9 to TRBJ2-7, with 7 bases matching TRBD2. The material sequenced was tumor tissue, taken after nivolumab (anti-PD-1) treatment. The receptor was isolated from a person aged 35-80 years with oral cavity squamous cell carcinoma. This CDR3 is CASSPQGFRTSSYEQYF. CDR3 sequence (DNA): TGTGCCAGCAGCCCGCAGGGTTTCAGGACTAGTTCCTACGAGCAGTACTTC.